The 20 T cell receptor beta chains presented below share a single source sample, sequenced in a study of patients and donors after allogeneic stem cell transplantation (dated by TCRdb to the early 2020s). Library preparation used RT-PCR. TCRdb shows the sequencer as NextSeq 550. TCRdb took the public reads, trimmed them with fastp at Q25, ran MiXCR for clone calling and kept in-frame beta chains. CDR3 protein sequences are deduplicated, and each keeps its most common genes and DNA. Here the sample has roughly 150,000 distinct CDR3 sequences; about a quarter occur a single time. About 24% of the sample rests with the top ten. Material for sequencing was blood, either unsorted or a sorted T cell fraction (not recorded which). The receptors derive from a human donor who was either an allogeneic HSCT recipient or a stem cell or donor lymphocyte infusion donor (not recorded which). It is not recorded whose cells these are; they may come from a transplant donor.

The chain is built from TRBV5-1 and TRBJ2-1, with TRBD2 matching over 7 bases. The germline V gene encodes CDR1 SGHRS and CDR2 YFSETQ. This CDR3 region has 16 residues. V trimming: 3 bases; J trimming: 0 bases; junction bases outside the gene matches: 6. CDR3 nucleotide sequence: TGCGCCAGCAGCTCGAGCGGGACGAGCTCCTACAATGAGCAGTTCTTC. This sequence encodes CASSSSGTSSYNEQFF.

The rearrangement uses TRBV7-6 and TRBJ2-3, with D hard to call. Germline V gene sequence: CDR1 SGHVS, CDR2 FNYEAQ. The CDR3 has 16 amino acids. Deletions cut 3 bases from V and 0 bases from J, with 13 bases between. This CDR3 is CASSFVAGASTDTQYF. CDR3 nucleotide sequence: TGTGCCAGCAGCTTCGTGGCAGGAGCTAGCACAGATACGCAGTATTTT.

This clonotype appeared once. The genes are TRBV6-5 and TRBJ1-2; 9 nucleotides match TRBD1. Germline CDR1 and CDR2: MNHEY and SVGAGI. This CDR3 is 17 amino acids long. J gave up 2 bases and V 6 bases, and 13 bases lay outside the gene matches. This CDR3 is CASSYIRDRDANYGYTF. CDR3 coding DNA: TGTGCCAGCAGCTATATCCGGGACAGGGACGCGAACTATGGCTACACCTTC.

V is TRBV12-3 or TRBV12-4 and J is TRBJ1-1, with unresolved D. Trimming shortened V by 3 bases and J by 4 bases, and 12 bases separated the two germline ends. The CDR3 has 14 amino acids. As DNA, the CDR3 is TGTGCCAGCAGTTTCATCGGACTGAGCACTGAAGCTTTCTTT. Amino acid sequence: CASSFIGLSTEAFF.

V usage is TRBV12-3 or TRBV12-4 and J usage is TRBJ2-1; D gene uncertain. V shed 6 bases and J shed 4 bases, with 13 bases lying between them. This CDR3 spans 14 amino acids. For the CDR3, the DNA is TGTGCCAGCAGACCGGATTTACAGTACAATGAGCAGTTCTTC. Translating gives CASRPDLQYNEQFF.

The table lists this clonotype with a few counts. The V gene is TRBV6-6, the J gene TRBJ2-2, with D possibly matching TRBD1 (6 bases). Trimming left V 8 bases short and J 5 bases short, with 6 bases between. The CDR3 covers 11 residues. Germline V lookup: CDR1 MNHNY, CDR2 SVGAGI (reference sequence). CDR3 in DNA: TGTGCCAGCGGGACAACCGGGGAGCTGTTTTTT. Translation gives CASGTTGELFF.

This clonotype turned up a few times. This chain connects TRBV7-6 to TRBJ1-5; 10 bases match TRBD1. The CDR3 totals 15 residues. Per germline, CDR1 SGHVS and CDR2 FNYEAQ. After removal of 5 bases from V and 4 bases from J, the junction contained 5 bases not matched to a gene. Here the CDR3 reads CASSAGQGINQPQHF. In DNA, the CDR3 is TGTGCCAGCAGCGCGGGACAGGGGATTAATCAGCCCCAGCATTTT.

This clonotype turned up a few times. This chain joins TRBV7-2 and TRBJ1-5; D ambiguous. The germline V and J ends were trimmed by 2 bases and 4 bases, with 12 bases remaining between them. The CDR3 totals 15 residues. Germline V gene data show CDR1 as SGHTA and CDR2 as FQGNSA. The CDR3 here is CASSLWAEINQPQHF. CDR3 sequence (DNA): TGTGCCAGCAGCTTATGGGCTGAAATTAATCAGCCCCAGCATTTT.

This clonotype turned up a few times. V and J are TRBV7-3 and TRBJ1-6; D gene unclear. Between the trimmed V and J ends, which lost 0 bases and 7 bases, there was a span of 4 bases. Germline V gives CDR1 SGHTA, CDR2 FQGTGA. CDR3 size: 13 residues. The CDR3 sequence: CASSLTENSPLHF. Here the CDR3 DNA reads TGTGCCAGCAGCTTAACGGAGAATTCACCCCTCCACTTT.

This clonotype was seen a single time. V is TRBV5-6 and J is TRBJ1-2; D remains ambiguous. V was shortened by 4 bases and J by 4 bases, with 11 bases between the two germline ends. The CDR3 is 13 amino acids. The germline V gene has CDR1 SGHDT and CDR2 YYEEEE. DNA of the CDR3: TGTGCCAGCAGCCAAGGAATTGGCTATGGCTACACCTTC. Protein sequence: CASSQGIGYGYTF.

This chain connects TRBV10-3 to TRBJ2-1, with 8 bases matching TRBD2. J lost 8 bases, V lost 2 bases, and 8 bases had no gene match. Per germline, CDR1 ENHRY and CDR2 SYGVKD. CDR3 size: 15 residues. CDR3: CAISEPREGADEQFF. The DNA for the CDR3 is TGTGCCATCAGTGAGCCCCGGGAGGGCGCCGATGAGCAGTTCTTC.

V usage is TRBV5-4 and J usage is TRBJ2-7, with 7 nucleotides matching TRBD2. V lost 6 bases, J lost 7 bases, and 10 bases stayed unmatched. This CDR3 is 13 amino acids long. Germline CDR1 SGHNT, CDR2 YYREEE (reference sequence). The CDR3 nucleotides read TGTGCCAGCACGGGGGGAGCCATGGGGGAGCAGTACTTC. Its translation is CASTGGAMGEQYF.

This clonotype was recorded many times. This rearrangement joins TRBV5-1 to TRBJ1-2, with D possibly being TRBD1 (6 bases). V lost 4 bases, J lost 3 bases, and 10 bases lay in between. From germline, CDR1 is SGHRS and CDR2 YFSETQ. This CDR3 has 13 residues. This CDR3 is CASSQGQDYGYTF. The CDR3 bases are TGCGCCAGCAGCCAGGGACAAGACTATGGCTACACCTTC.

At least ten counts were recorded for this clonotype. The V and J genes are TRBV12-3 or TRBV12-4 and TRBJ1-6; 10 bases align to TRBD1. J lost 7 bases, V lost 6 bases, and 3 bases had no gene match. This CDR3 is built from 14 residues. Here the CDR3 reads CASSRGQGNSPLHF. The CDR3 DNA reads as TGTGCCAGCAGCCGGGGACAGGGGAATTCACCCCTCCACTTT.

This clonotype was observed a few times. The chain has TRBV12-3 or TRBV12-4 and TRBJ2-2; the D gene is possibly TRBD2 (5 bases). CDR3 length: 15 amino acids. The V gene lost 3 bases and the J gene lost 4 bases, with 12 bases spanning the gap. CDR3 in DNA: TGTGCCAGCAGTTTTGAGGTGGGGAGCACCGGGGAGCTGTTTTTT. Translation gives CASSFEVGSTGELFF.

About this clonotype itself: The junction does not match germline at one end; this may be a read error. CDR3 DNA sequence: TGCGCCAGCAGCGTAGGAGTAAACAGTGAAGCTTTCTTT. Its translation: CASSVGVNSEAFF. V usage is TRBV5-1 and J usage is TRBJ1-1; D is ambiguous. CDR1 SGHRS and CDR2 YFSETQ come from the germline V gene. The CDR3 is made up of 13 amino acids.

This rearrangement joins TRBV7-8 to TRBJ2-2, with a possible D match to TRBD2 (6 bases). Germline V CDR1 and CDR2: SGHVS, FQNEAQ. This CDR3 is 15 amino acids long. Trimming cost V 1 base and J 9 bases, with 15 bases left between them. The CDR3 DNA reads as TGTGCCAGCAGCTTAGGACGCGGGATAAACAGGGAGCTGTTTTTT. Translation gives CASSLGRGINRELFF.

CDR3 in amino acids: CSASKREARYTGELFF. In DNA form, the CDR3 reads TGCAGTGCTAGTAAGCGGGAGGCCCGATACACCGGGGAGCTGTTTTTT. This sequence joins TRBV20-1 and TRBJ2-2, with 9 nucleotides matching TRBD2. The CDR3 spans 16 residues. Germline CDR1 is DFQATT and CDR2 is SNEGSKA (reference sequence). Unmatched junction bases numbered 8, after V lost 3 bases and J lost 3 bases.

V usage is TRBV29-1 and J usage is TRBJ2-7; D is possibly TRBD1 (5 bases). CDR1 SQVTM and CDR2 ANQGSEA come from the germline V gene. CDR3 size: 10 residues. The V end was cut by 5 bases, the J end by 8 bases, with 10 bases between. The CDR3 spells CSVKQGQQYF. The CDR3 region has the DNA TGCAGCGTTAAGCAGGGTCAGCAGTACTTC.

The V and J genes are TRBV20-1 and TRBJ2-1, with 7 bases aligning to TRBD1. The V gene end was trimmed by 3 bases and the J gene end by 3 bases; junction bases not matched to a gene: 8. In germline, CDR1 is DFQATT, CDR2 SNEGSKA (reference sequence). This CDR3 contains 15 residues. CDR3 amino acids: CSASSQGQYYNEQFF. The CDR3 bases are TGCAGTGCTAGTAGCCAGGGACAGTACTACAATGAGCAGTTCTTC.